This record concerns one T cell receptor beta chain sequence. The antigen remains undetermined. The CDR3 length is 13 residues. V dropped 2 bases and J dropped 5 bases, with 8 bases sitting between them. Looked up from germline, CDR1 is SGHRS and CDR2 is YFSETQ. This specimen belongs to a study of shared clonotypes between healthy human individuals. Whole-study results and caveats: What limited the represented genetic and exposure-history diversity was the small number of donors.

CD8 cells regarded as naive lacked CD45RO, were positively chosen for CCR7, and omitted terminally differentiated effector memory CD45RA+ cells. Measured with immunoSEQ multiplex PCR; TCRdb has only the in-frame clones, and not every one. The sample lists about 2 million clones, approximately 95% seen once, with roughly 1% in the top ten. The V gene is TRBV5-1, the J gene TRBJ2-1; D call uncertain. The sample consisted of naive CD8+ T cells sorted from blood. This TCR was recovered from a man between 18 and 35 years old in good health. CDR3 DNA sequence: TGCGCCAGCAGCTTCAGATCCAACAATGAGCAGTTCTTC. Encoded protein: CASSFRSNNEQFF.